The 21 T cell receptor beta chains below were found in one sample sequenced in a study of blood T cell repertoires in COVID-19. This table comes from immunoSEQ multiplex PCR, and its TCRdb copy is limited to in-frame clones, with some not included. The sample lists 110,000 to 150,000 clones, over 70% seen once, with 1.9% in the top ten. Sequencing was carried out using peripheral blood. The receptor set was obtained from a woman aged 60-75 years with acute or convalescent COVID-19.

V and J are TRBV18 and TRBJ2-7; TRBD1 aligns across 9 bases. V gave up 1 base and J gave up 5 bases; unmatched junction bases: 12. Germline V CDR1 and CDR2: KGHSH, LQKENI. This CDR3 region has 17 residues. The CDR3 DNA follows: TGTGCCAGCTCACCACAGTTCAGGACAGGGGTAGCGGACGAGCAGTACTTC. Amino acid sequence: CASSPQFRTGVADEQYF.

The chain uses TRBV10-3 and TRBJ2-3, with 9 bases lining up with TRBD2. V lost 3 bases to trimming and J lost 3 bases; unmatched junction nucleotides: 13. The CDR3 is 18 residues long. The germline V gene encodes CDR1 ENHRY and CDR2 SYGVKD. CDR3 residues: CAISEDRLAGAYTDTQYF. The CDR3 DNA reads as TGTGCCATCAGTGAAGACAGATTAGCGGGGGCTTATACAGATACGCAGTATTTT.

V is TRBV19 and J is TRBJ2-6, with 7 nucleotides matching TRBD2. The CDR3 totals 16 residues. J was trimmed by 2 bases and V by 2 bases; bases with no gene match: 3. Per the germline V gene, CDR1 is LNHDA and CDR2 is SQIVND (reference sequence). The DNA of the CDR3 is TGTGCCAGTAGTATAAGGGAGGGAGCTGGGGCCAACGTCCTGACTTTC. It codes for CASSIREGAGANVLTF. Combining the CDR3 with reference TRBV19 and TRBJ2-6 gives the whole variable domain DGGITQSPKYLFRKEGQNVTLSCEQNLNHDAMYWYRQDPGQGLRLIYYSQIVNDFQKGDIAEGYSVSREKKESFPLTVTSAQKNPTAFYLCASSIREGAGANVLTFGAGSRLTVL.

CDR3: CASSLGHLDGYTF. CDR3 bases: TGCGCCAGCAGCTTGGGGCACCTCGATGGCTACACCTTC. This chain connects TRBV5-1 to TRBJ1-2; D remains unclear. From germline, CDR1 is SGHRS and CDR2 YFSETQ. Trimming took off 0 bases at V and 6 bases at J, with 9 bases between the two ends. This CDR3 region has 13 residues.

This clone has a single count. J is TRBJ2-2 and V is TRBV19; possibly TRBD2 for D (6 bases). Trimming took 6 bases from V and 1 from J, leaving 12 bases between them. Germline CDR1 LNHDA, CDR2 SQIVND (reference sequence). This CDR3 is 15 amino acids long. The CDR3 region is CASRRGLLNTGELFF. CDR3 sequence (DNA): TGTGCCAGTAGGCGGGGACTGCTGAACACCGGGGAGCTGTTTTTT.

The V gene is TRBV6-6, the J gene TRBJ2-1, with TRBD1 matching 9 bases. The CDR3 has 16 amino acids. Germline V lookup: CDR1 MNHNY, CDR2 SVGAGI (reference sequence). V shed 3 bases and J 7 bases; nucleotides not matched to a gene: 10. The CDR3 spells CASSYRGQGFMNEQFF. The CDR3 DNA reads TGTGCCAGCAGTTATCGAGGACAGGGGTTTATGAATGAGCAGTTCTTC.

Comment on this clone: Other DNA sequences in this sample translate to the same CDR3. The chain recombines TRBV5-1 with TRBJ1-1, with 7 nucleotides matching TRBD1. The CDR3 length is 14 residues. Trimming removed 3 bases from V and 0 bases from J; junction bases left unmatched: 2. Germline CDR1 reads SGHRS; CDR2 reads YFSETQ. The CDR3 is CASSSQGMNTEAFF. DNA of the CDR3: TGCGCCAGCAGCTCACAGGGGATGAACACTGAAGCTTTCTTT.

The CDR3 DNA reads TGTGCCAGTAGTCTGCAACAGGGATGGACTGAAGCTTTCTTT. The encoded protein is CASSLQQGWTEAFF. The chain is built from TRBV19 and TRBJ1-1, with a weak D call TRBD1 (6 bases). The length of the CDR3 is 14 residues. The V end was cut by 5 bases, the J end by 5 bases, with 15 bases between. CDR1 LNHDA and CDR2 SQIVND come from the germline V gene (reference sequence).

This chain connects TRBV12-3 or TRBV12-4 to TRBJ1-2; tentative D call: TRBD1 (5 bases). This CDR3 contains 13 residues. Trimming shortened V by 6 bases and J by 4 bases, and 12 bases separated the two germline ends. CDR3 residues: CASSRMGGYGYTF. The CDR3 bases are TGTGCCAGCAGCAGGATGGGGGGCTATGGCTACACCTTC.

In regard to this clone: Other DNA sequences in the sample encode the same CDR3. The rearrangement joins TRBV27 to TRBJ2-7; no firm D call. The V end lost 4 bases, the J end lost 1 base, and 2 bases lay between the germline ends. In germline, CDR1 is MNHEY, CDR2 SMNVEV (reference sequence). This CDR3 is 11 amino acids long. The CDR3 DNA reads as TGTGCCAGCAGTTCTTCCTACGAGCAGTACTTC. Translating it yields CASSSSYEQYF.

The V and J genes are TRBV15 and TRBJ2-7; no reliable D call. The CDR3 covers 13 residues. Per germline, CDR1 LNHNV and CDR2 YYDKDF (reference sequence). Trimming stripped 0 bases from V and 7 bases from J, with 10 bases between. The CDR3 loop reads CATSRDLDGEQYF. The CDR3 DNA sequence: TGTGCCACCAGCAGAGATCTTGACGGGGAGCAGTACTTC. The full variable domain, its missing parts supplied by reference TRBV15 and TRBJ2-7, is DAMVIQNPRYQVTQFGKPVTLSCSQTLNHNVMYWYQQKSSQAPKLLFHYYDKDFNNEADTPDNFQSRRPNTSFCFLDIRSPGLGDTAMYLCATSRDLDGEQYFGPGTRLTVT.

This sequence joins TRBV6-6 and TRBJ2-1; 15 bases are shared with TRBD2. CDR3 length equals 16 residues. Per the germline V gene, CDR1 is MNHNY and CDR2 is SVGAGI (reference sequence). The V segment lost 6 bases and the J segment 4 bases; nucleotides outside the gene matches: 4. CDR3 nucleotide sequence: TGTGCCAGCAGGGGGACTAGCGGGAGGCTTTACAATGAGCAGTTCTTC. This encodes CASRGTSGRLYNEQFF.

CDR3 bases: TGCAGCGTACAACCCGACAGATCACAAGCTTTCTTT. Protein sequence: CSVQPDRSQAFF. V usage is TRBV29-1 and J usage is TRBJ1-1; D may be TRBD1 (5 bases). V lost 6 bases, J lost 9 bases, and 17 bases lay in between. Germline V gives CDR1 SQVTM, CDR2 ANQGSEA. This CDR3 is 12 amino acids long.

The chain combines TRBV7-9 with TRBJ2-7, with TRBD2 matching over 7 bases. Trimming at V came to 0 bases and at J to 2 bases, leaving 10 bases not matched to a gene. The CDR3 is 17 amino acids. Germline assignment: CDR1 SEHNR and CDR2 FQNEAQ (reference sequence). As DNA, the CDR3 is TGTGCCAGCAGCTTAGCCGGAACGGGAGGAGTCACCTACGAGCAGTACTTC. Protein: CASSLAGTGGVTYEQYF.

This chain connects TRBV10-3 to TRBJ2-5; no definite D call. CDR3 length equals 12 residues. Germline-derived CDR1 and CDR2 are ENHRY and SYGVKD. The V end lost 2 bases, the J end lost 4 bases, and 5 bases lay between the germline ends. CDR3 in amino acids: CAISEVRETQYF. Written as DNA, the CDR3 is TGTGCCATCAGTGAGGTGCGAGAGACCCAGTACTTC.

The V call is TRBV19, the J call TRBJ1-6; the match to TRBD1 covers 8 bases. Germline V lookup: CDR1 LNHDA, CDR2 SQIVND (reference sequence). Germline trimming cut 5 bases from V and 9 bases from J; bases unmatched to any gene: 9. The CDR3 is 15 amino acids. The CDR3 reads CASSVTGDPSSPLHF. The CDR3 bases are TGTGCCAGTAGTGTGACAGGGGATCCCAGTTCACCCCTCCACTTT.

The rearrangement uses TRBV28 and TRBJ2-7; 8 nucleotides match TRBD2. V lost 6 bases to trimming and J lost 3 bases; unmatched junction nucleotides: 10. The CDR3 has 15 amino acids. Germline V lookup: CDR1 MDHEN, CDR2 SYDVKM. The CDR3 loop reads CASSPPALAVYEQYF. DNA of the CDR3: TGTGCCAGCAGCCCCCCTGCACTAGCGGTCTACGAGCAGTACTTC.

V usage is TRBV5-5 and J usage is TRBJ1-3; D might be TRBD1 (5 bases). Trimming removed 0 bases at V and 4 bases at J, with 5 bases between. Germline V lookup: CDR1 SGHKS, CDR2 YYEKEE (reference sequence). This CDR3 has 13 amino acids. The CDR3 sequence is CASSLGGGNTIYF. DNA of the CDR3: TGTGCCAGCAGCTTGGGGGGCGGAAACACCATATATTTT.

This clone was counted many times. The rearrangement uses TRBV5-6 and TRBJ2-1, with 7 bases lining up with TRBD2. Germline CDR1 reads SGHDT; CDR2 reads YYEEEE. Losses at the gene ends were 0 bases for V and 5 bases for J; bases not matched to a gene: 8. This CDR3 comprises 16 residues. CDR3 nucleotide sequence: TGTGCCAGCAGCTTGGCCTACGGGAGGCGAAACAATGAGCAGTTCTTC. Translated: CASSLAYGRRNNEQFF.

In its sample, this clone was seen a few times. The V call is TRBV28, the J call TRBJ1-5; 7 bases agree with TRBD1. Germline V CDR1 and CDR2: MDHEN, SYDVKM. The ends lost 10 bases at V and 2 bases at J; junction bases unmatched: 14. This CDR3 region has 16 residues. The CDR3 region is CATSTVDRDGNQPQHF. Here the CDR3 DNA reads TGTGCCACCAGCACCGTAGACAGGGATGGCAATCAGCCCCAGCATTTT.

This chain connects TRBV28 to TRBJ1-5; D perhaps matches TRBD1 (6 bases). V shed 0 bases and J shed 0 bases, with 9 bases lying between them. Germline V gives CDR1 MDHEN, CDR2 SYDVKM. The CDR3 contains 16 residues. CDR3 DNA sequence: TGTGCCAGCAGTTTATGGACAGGATTTAGCAATCAGCCCCAGCATTTT. Its protein is CASSLWTGFSNQPQHF. The entire variable domain, with the rest obtained from reference TRBV28 and TRBJ1-5, is as follows: DVKVTQSSRYLVKRTGEKVFLECVQDMDHENMFWYRQDPGLGLRLIYFSYDVKMKEKGDIPEGYSVSREKKERFSLILESASTNQTSMYLCASSLWTGFSNQPQHFGDGTRLSIL.